A selection of T cell receptor beta chains follows, all from one sample in a study of T cell repertoires in cytomegalovirus infection. These TCRs' antigens remain unknown. In TCRdb, the reads were re-called with MiXCR into one record per CDR3 protein. Found here are a few hundred thousand distinct CDR3 sequences, less than 25% of them singletons; the top ten hold approximately 19%. The sample in question was cultured PBMCs, obtained from culture after CMV antigen stimulation. The origin of the receptors is a human donor in good health (CMV status not recorded). Some clones in this sample may be carry-over from other donors' samples. The CDR3 runs from the conserved cysteine through the conserved F or W. The order of the fields is V gene, CDR3 length, J gene, clone size, D gene, CDR3 protein, CDR3 DNA. D genes are given only for firm matches. Rows may omit the clone size; those that give it use once, few, many or a size class.

TRBV25-1	14	TRBJ2-7	.	.	CASSPPGHGGEQYF	TGTGCCAGCAGTCCGCCGGGACACGGCGGAGAGCAGTACTTC
TRBV29-1	11	TRBJ2-7	.	.	CSALISEGQYF	TGCAGCGCGTTGATCTCGGAGGGGCAGTACTTC
TRBV27	15	TRBJ2-1	few	.	CASSSMGALPPTAFF	TGTGCCAGCAGTTCAATGGGGGCCCTCCCACCAACGGCGTTCTTC
TRBV12-5	15	TRBJ2-1	.	TRBD2	CASGFTLAGNNEQFF	TGTGCTAGTGGTTTTACACTAGCGGGGAACAATGAGCAGTTCTTC
TRBV11-2	14	TRBJ2-1	.	.	CASSLGTSAGEQFF	TGTGCCAGCAGCTTAGGAACAAGCGCCGGTGAGCAGTTCTTC
TRBV7-2	13	TRBJ1-1	many	.	CASSLFENTEAFF	TGTGCCAGCAGCTTATTTGAGAACACTGAAGCTTTCTTT
TRBV6-2/TRBV6-3	14	TRBJ1-5	once	.	CASKYRSGGQPQHF	TGTGCCAGCAAATATCGCAGTGGGGGCCAGCCCCAGCATTTT
TRBV5-6	17	TRBJ1-3	.	.	CASSQRTAANSGNTIYF	TGTGCCAGCAGCCAACGGACAGCCGCCAACTCTGGAAACACCATATATTTT
TRBV12-3/TRBV12-4	14	TRBJ1-3	.	.	CASSWTASGNTIYF	TGTGCCAGCAGTTGGACTGCCTCTGGAAACACCATATATTTT
TRBV7-9	16	TRBJ1-1	few	.	CASSLATGAGDTEAFF	TGTGCCAGCAGCTTAGCTACGGGAGCAGGGGACACTGAAGCTTTCTTT
TRBV10-3	16	TRBJ1-2	.	.	CAISEKSGQGGDGYTF	TGTGCCATCAGTGAAAAATCGGGCCAGGGAGGCGATGGCTACACCTTC
TRBV7-2	14	TRBJ1-4	medium-sized	.	CASSFWTENEKLFF	TGTGCCAGCAGCTTTTGGACGGAGAATGAAAAACTGTTTTTT
TRBV7-8	17	TRBJ2-2	.	TRBD1	CASSVDRGLANTGELFF	TGTGCCAGCAGCGTCGACAGGGGCCTCGCGAACACCGGGGAGCTGTTTTTT
TRBV7-2	18	TRBJ1-5	many	.	CASSFSSSFGGSNQPQHF	TGTGCCAGCAGCTTCTCGAGTTCGTTTGGGGGGAGCAATCAGCCCCAGCATTTT
TRBV6-2/TRBV6-3	14	TRBJ2-2	many	TRBD2	CASMRSGGTGELFF	TGTGCCAGCATGAGGAGCGGGGGCACCGGGGAGCTGTTTTTT
TRBV4-1	17	TRBJ1-6	few	TRBD1	CASSQELWDRADSPLHF	TGCGCCAGCAGCCAAGAACTTTGGGACAGGGCGGACTCACCCCTCCACTTT
TRBV11-3	14	TRBJ2-1	few	.	CASSLAGGTGEQFF	TGTGCCAGCAGCTTAGCGGGAGGGACAGGTGAGCAGTTCTTC